This T cell receptor beta chain was documented in a study of response to subunit inactivated influenza vaccine. Study-wide findings and caveats: New T cells are recruited in small numbers by each seasonal influenza vaccination, according to the authors' suggestion.

This CDR3 contains 14 residues. CDR1 and CDR2 from the germline V gene are MNHEY and SVGEGT. V lost 2 bases and J lost 5, with 10 bases in between. Using its own MiXCR run on the RT-PCR reads, TCRdb lists one record per CDR3 protein. This sample has under 800,000 distinct CDR3 sequences, with around 14% found just once. The table lists this clonotype with a few counts. Its antigen remains unidentified. The rearrangement links TRBV6-2 or TRBV6-3 to TRBJ1-5; D is uncertain. The TCR originated in a man aged 45-60 years who received an inactivated influenza vaccine. The material was PBMCs from blood, obtained 14 to 15 days before vaccination. As DNA, the CDR3 is TGTGCCAGCAGTTACAACTCTGGGCATCAGCCCCAGCATTTT. This encodes CASSYNSGHQPQHF.